This section outlines one T cell receptor (beta chain) sequence together with its context. The antigen is undetermined. This entry is derived from a study of T cell responses to AZD1222 COVID-19 vaccine. Study summary: Both about-4-week and about-12-week second-dose recipients were combined. Whole-study results and caveats: With two AZD1222 doses given, Spike-specific TCR breadth and depth both rose. The repertoires were collected only after the peak T cell response. CD4 TCRs associated with vaccination spanned spike, dominating at 160-218 and 743-854.

Clones were sequenced by immunoSEQ multiplex PCR, and TCRdb holds only the in-frame ones, with some missing. There are over 150,000 clones in the sample; about 90% occur only once, and 2.6% lies in the top ten. From germline, CDR1 is SGHAT and CDR2 FQNNGV. V lost 2 bases and J lost 0, with 2 bases in between. CDR3 length: 13 amino acids. The sequenced sample was peripheral blood, obtained on day 0 of AZD1222 vaccination. The receptor was isolated from an adult in good health. The V and J genes are TRBV11-2 and TRBJ1-5; D ambiguous. CDR3 nucleotide sequence: TGTGCCAGCAGCTTAACTAGCAATCAGCCCCAGCATTTT. Protein product: CASSLTSNQPQHF.